The 10 T cell receptor beta chains below all came from one sample that was sequenced in a study of T cells after yellow fever vaccination. TCRdb recomputed calls from the 5' RACE reads with MiXCR, one row per CDR3 protein. The profile shows hundreds of thousands of distinct CDR3 sequences, over 4% of them singletons. The sample consisted of PBMCs, taken 5 days after the yellow fever booster vaccination. These receptors originate from a man younger than 35 who received the YFV17D yellow fever vaccine.

This clonotype showed up many times. The chain links TRBV20-1 to TRBJ1-1; no reliable D call. The length of the CDR3 is 12 residues. Trimming took 6 bases from V and 11 from J, leaving 19 bases between them. Germline lookup yields CDR1 DFQATT and CDR2 SNEGSKA (reference sequence). The CDR3 nucleotides read TGCAGTGCCGAAATAGGCGGCCGGAATGCTTTCTTT. Translation: CSAEIGGRNAFF.

This clonotype was detected a few times. The J gene is TRBJ1-6, the V gene TRBV6-6, with D maybe TRBD1 (5 bases). There are 14 residues in the CDR3. V was pared by 4 bases and J by 7 bases, with 11 bases between. The germline V gene encodes CDR1 MNHNY and CDR2 SVGAGI (reference sequence). The CDR3 protein is CASSSRVLNSPLHF. As DNA, the CDR3 is TGTGCCAGCAGTTCCAGGGTGTTAAATTCACCCCTCCACTTT.

This clonotype came up a few times. The rearrangement links TRBV4-1 to TRBJ1-1; D remains ambiguous. There are 13 residues in the CDR3. Trimming took off 2 bases at V and 10 bases at J, with 14 bases between the two ends. Germline CDR1 reads MGHRA; CDR2 reads YSYEKL. CDR3 nucleotide sequence: TGCGCCAGCAGCCAATTGGAAGGCCACCGAGCTTTCTTT. This gives the protein CASSQLEGHRAFF.

This clonotype was seen a few times. The chain couples TRBV28 to TRBJ2-7; 7 nucleotides align to TRBD1. The CDR3 has 12 amino acids. Germline CDR1 is MDHEN and CDR2 is SYDVKM. Trimming cost V 9 bases and J 7 bases; bases outside gene matches: 9. The DNA of the CDR3 is TGTGCCAGTAGACAGGGAGAGGGGGAGCAGTACGTC. It translates to CASRQGEGEQYV.

This clonotype came up a few times. V and J are TRBV11-1 and TRBJ2-1; the D gene is possibly TRBD1 (6 bases). V lost 7 bases and J 0 bases, leaving 13 bases between the germline ends. The CDR3 extends over 15 amino acids. Germline V gene data show CDR1 as SGHAT and CDR2 as FQDESV (reference sequence). The CDR3 DNA follows: TGTGCCAGCACGAGACAGGCCCACTCCTACAATGAGCAGTTCTTC. This codes for CASTRQAHSYNEQFF.

The chain combines TRBV2 with TRBJ2-5; 9 bases are shared with TRBD1. The germline gives CDR1 SNHLY, CDR2 FYNNEI. V trimming: 5 bases; J trimming: 2 bases; junction bases outside the gene matches: 6. This CDR3 is built from 15 residues. The CDR3: CASSFRDREQETQYF. For the CDR3, the DNA is TGTGCCAGCAGTTTCCGGGACAGGGAGCAAGAGACCCAGTACTTC.

This rearrangement joins TRBV6-1 to TRBJ2-1; the D gene is possibly TRBD1 (6 bases). Trimming removed 3 bases from V and 0 bases from J, with 12 bases in between. CDR1 MNHNS and CDR2 SASEGT come from the germline V gene. This CDR3 comprises 16 residues. As DNA, the CDR3 is TGTGCCAGCAGTGAGTTCACAGGGAGCTCCTACAATGAGCAGTTCTTC. Translating it yields CASSEFTGSSYNEQFF.

This clonotype was counted a few times. This chain uses TRBV18 with TRBJ2-1; 8 bases agree with TRBD2. The CDR3 consists of 16 residues. From germline, CDR1 is KGHSH and CDR2 LQKENI. J lost 1 base, V lost 4 bases, and 6 bases had no gene match. The CDR3, as DNA: TGTGCCAGCTCACTAAGGACTAGCCAATCCTACAATGAGCAGTTCTTC. It yields the protein CASSLRTSQSYNEQFF.

This clonotype was counted only a few times. The chain combines TRBV6-4 with TRBJ1-1; D remains ambiguous. This CDR3 contains 12 residues. Looked up from germline, CDR1 is MRHNA and CDR2 is SNTAGT. V was cut by 0 bases and J by 11 bases, with 10 bases left in between. The CDR3 nucleotides read TGTGCCAGCAGTGACTCGGGTGGTTTCGCTTTCTTT. Protein product: CASSDSGGFAFF.

The genes are TRBV27 and TRBJ1-5; no clear D. The germline V and J ends were trimmed by 0 bases and 2 bases, with 11 bases remaining between them. There are 16 residues in the CDR3. Looked up from germline, CDR1 is MNHEY and CDR2 is SMNVEV (reference sequence). This chain's CDR3 is CASSLSPVSGNQPQHF. In DNA form, the CDR3 reads TGTGCCAGCAGTTTATCACCGGTATCCGGCAATCAGCCCCAGCATTTT.